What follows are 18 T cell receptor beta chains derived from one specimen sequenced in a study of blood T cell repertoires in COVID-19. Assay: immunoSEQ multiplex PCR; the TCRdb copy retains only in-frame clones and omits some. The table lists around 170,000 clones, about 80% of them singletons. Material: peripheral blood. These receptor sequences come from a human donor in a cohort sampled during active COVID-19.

Written as DNA, the CDR3 is TGTGCCAGCAGCTTGGCCGGTCCGGGAGGCTCCTACAATGAGCAGTTCTTC. Protein sequence: CASSLAGPGGSYNEQFF. The chain employs TRBV5-6 and TRBJ2-1, with TRBD2 identical over 7 bases. With 0 bases clipped from V and 0 bases from J, the junction kept 6 bases outside the gene matches. Germline assignment: CDR1 SGHDT and CDR2 YYEEEE. The CDR3 extends over 17 amino acids.

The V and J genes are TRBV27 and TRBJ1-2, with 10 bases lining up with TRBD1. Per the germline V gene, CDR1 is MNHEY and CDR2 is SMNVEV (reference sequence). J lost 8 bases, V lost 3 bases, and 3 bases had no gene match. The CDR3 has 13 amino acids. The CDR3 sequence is CASSFGDRGGYTF. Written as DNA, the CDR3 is TGTGCCAGCAGTTTTGGGGACAGGGGCGGCTACACCTTC.

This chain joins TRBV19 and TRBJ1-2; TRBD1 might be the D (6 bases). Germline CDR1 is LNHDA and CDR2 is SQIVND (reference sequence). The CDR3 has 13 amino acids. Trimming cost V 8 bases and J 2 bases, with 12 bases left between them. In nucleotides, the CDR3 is TGTGCCAGTCAGGGGTTTGTAAACTATGGCTACACCTTC. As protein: CASQGFVNYGYTF.

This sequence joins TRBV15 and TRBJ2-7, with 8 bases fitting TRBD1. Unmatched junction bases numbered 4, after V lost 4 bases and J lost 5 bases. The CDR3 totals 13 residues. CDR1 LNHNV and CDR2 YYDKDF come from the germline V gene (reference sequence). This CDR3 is CATSIDRGNEQYF. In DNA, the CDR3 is TGTGCCACCAGCATAGACAGGGGCAACGAGCAGTACTTC. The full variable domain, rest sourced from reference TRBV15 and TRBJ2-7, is DAMVIQNPRYQVTQFGKPVTLSCSQTLNHNVMYWYQQKSSQAPKLLFHYYDKDFNNEADTPDNFQSRRPNTSFCFLDIRSPGLGDTAMYLCATSIDRGNEQYFGPGTRLTVT.

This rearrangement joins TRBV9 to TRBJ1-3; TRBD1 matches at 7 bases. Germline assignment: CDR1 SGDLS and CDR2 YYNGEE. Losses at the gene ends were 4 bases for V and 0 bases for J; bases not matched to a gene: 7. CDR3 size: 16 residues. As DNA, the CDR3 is TGTGCCAGCAGCTCCTCCCGGGACAGCTCTGGAAACACCATATATTTT. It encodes CASSSSRDSSGNTIYF.

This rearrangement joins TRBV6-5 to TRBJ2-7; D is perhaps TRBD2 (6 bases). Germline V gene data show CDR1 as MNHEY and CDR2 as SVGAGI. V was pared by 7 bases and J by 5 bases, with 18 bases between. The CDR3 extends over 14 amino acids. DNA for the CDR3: TGTGCCAGCACCCTCACTGGGGGGAGCCACGAGCAGTACTTC. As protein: CASTLTGGSHEQYF.

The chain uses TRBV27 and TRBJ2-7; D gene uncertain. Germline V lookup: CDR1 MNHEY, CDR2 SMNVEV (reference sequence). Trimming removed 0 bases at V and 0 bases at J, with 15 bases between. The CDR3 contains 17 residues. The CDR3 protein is CASSLSSGPTFSYEQYF. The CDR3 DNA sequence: TGTGCCAGCAGTTTATCTTCTGGGCCGACCTTCTCCTACGAGCAGTACTTC.

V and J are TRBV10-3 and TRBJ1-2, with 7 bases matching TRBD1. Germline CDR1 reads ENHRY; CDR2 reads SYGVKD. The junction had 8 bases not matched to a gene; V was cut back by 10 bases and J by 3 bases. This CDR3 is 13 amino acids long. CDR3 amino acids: CASRDSSDYGYTF. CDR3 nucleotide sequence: TGTGCCAGCCGGGACAGCTCTGACTATGGCTACACCTTC.

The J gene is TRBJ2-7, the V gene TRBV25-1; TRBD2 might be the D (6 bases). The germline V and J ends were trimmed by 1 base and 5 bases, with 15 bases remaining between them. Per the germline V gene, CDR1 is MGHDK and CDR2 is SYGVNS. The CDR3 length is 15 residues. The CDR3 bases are TGTGCCAGCAGTGAATCGTCAGCGGGCACGAACGAGCAGTACTTC. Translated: CASSESSAGTNEQYF.

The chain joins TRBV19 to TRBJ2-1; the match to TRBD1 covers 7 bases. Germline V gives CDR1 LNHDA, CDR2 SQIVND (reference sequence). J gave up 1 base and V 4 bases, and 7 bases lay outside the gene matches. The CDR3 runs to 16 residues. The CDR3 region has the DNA TGTGCCAGTAGTAGAGACAGGGTGGGGTCCTACAATGAGCAGTTCTTC. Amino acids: CASSRDRVGSYNEQFF.

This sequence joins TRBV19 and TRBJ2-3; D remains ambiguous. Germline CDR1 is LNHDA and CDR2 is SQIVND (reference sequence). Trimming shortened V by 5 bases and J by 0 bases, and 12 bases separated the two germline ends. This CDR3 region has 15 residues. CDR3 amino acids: CASSLRMTSTDTQYF. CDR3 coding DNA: TGTGCCAGTAGTTTGAGAATGACTAGCACAGATACGCAGTATTTT.

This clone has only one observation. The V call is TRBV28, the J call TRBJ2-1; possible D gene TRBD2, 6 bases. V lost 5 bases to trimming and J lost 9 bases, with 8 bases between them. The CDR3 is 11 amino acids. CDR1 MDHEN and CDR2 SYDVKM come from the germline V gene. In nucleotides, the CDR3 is TGTGCCAGCAGTACTAGCACTGAGCAGTTCTTC. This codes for CASSTSTEQFF. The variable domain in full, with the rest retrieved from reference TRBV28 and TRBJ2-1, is DVKVTQSSRYLVKRTGEKVFLECVQDMDHENMFWYRQDPGLGLRLIYFSYDVKMKEKGDIPEGYSVSREKKERFSLILESASTNQTSMYLCASSTSTEQFFGPGTRLTVL.

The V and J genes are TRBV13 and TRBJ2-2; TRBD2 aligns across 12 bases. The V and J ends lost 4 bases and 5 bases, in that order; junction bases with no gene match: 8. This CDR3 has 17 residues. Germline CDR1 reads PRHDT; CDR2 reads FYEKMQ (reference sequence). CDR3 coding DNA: TGTGCCAGCAGCTCCCCGGGGACTAGCGGGCTAACCGGGGAGCTGTTTTTT. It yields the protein CASSSPGTSGLTGELFF.

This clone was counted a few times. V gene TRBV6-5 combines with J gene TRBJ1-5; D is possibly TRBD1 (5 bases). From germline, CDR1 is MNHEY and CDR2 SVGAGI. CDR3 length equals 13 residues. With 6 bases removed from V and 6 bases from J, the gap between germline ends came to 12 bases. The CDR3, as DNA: TGTGCCAGCAGGGTAACGACAGTTCAGCCCCAGCATTTT. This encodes CASRVTTVQPQHF.

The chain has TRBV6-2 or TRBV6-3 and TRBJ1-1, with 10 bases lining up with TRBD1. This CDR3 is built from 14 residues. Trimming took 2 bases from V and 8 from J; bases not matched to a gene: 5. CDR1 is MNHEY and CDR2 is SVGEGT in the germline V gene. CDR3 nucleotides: TGTGCCAGCAGTTACGCACCGGGACAGGGGGAAGCTTTCTTT. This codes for CASSYAPGQGEAFF.

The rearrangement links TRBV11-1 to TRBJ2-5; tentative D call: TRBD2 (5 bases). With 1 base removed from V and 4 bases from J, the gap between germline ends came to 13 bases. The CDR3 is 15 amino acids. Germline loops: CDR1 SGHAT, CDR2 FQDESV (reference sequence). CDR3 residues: CASSLGTGYGETQYF. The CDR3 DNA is TGTGCCAGCAGCTTAGGCACGGGGTACGGAGAGACCCAGTACTTC.

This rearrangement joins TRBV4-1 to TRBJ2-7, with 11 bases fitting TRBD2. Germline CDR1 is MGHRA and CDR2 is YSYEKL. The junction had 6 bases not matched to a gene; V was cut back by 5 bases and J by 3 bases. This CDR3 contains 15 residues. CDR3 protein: CASSTRLAGHYEQYF. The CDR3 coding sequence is TGCGCCAGCAGCACCCGACTAGCGGGGCACTACGAGCAGTACTTC.

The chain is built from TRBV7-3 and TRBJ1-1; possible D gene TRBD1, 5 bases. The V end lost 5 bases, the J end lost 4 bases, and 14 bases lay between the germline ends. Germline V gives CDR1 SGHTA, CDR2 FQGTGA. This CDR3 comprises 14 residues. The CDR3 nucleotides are TGTGCCAGCAGCCCTAGGGCCGGGGGCACTGAAGCTTTCTTT. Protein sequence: CASSPRAGGTEAFF.